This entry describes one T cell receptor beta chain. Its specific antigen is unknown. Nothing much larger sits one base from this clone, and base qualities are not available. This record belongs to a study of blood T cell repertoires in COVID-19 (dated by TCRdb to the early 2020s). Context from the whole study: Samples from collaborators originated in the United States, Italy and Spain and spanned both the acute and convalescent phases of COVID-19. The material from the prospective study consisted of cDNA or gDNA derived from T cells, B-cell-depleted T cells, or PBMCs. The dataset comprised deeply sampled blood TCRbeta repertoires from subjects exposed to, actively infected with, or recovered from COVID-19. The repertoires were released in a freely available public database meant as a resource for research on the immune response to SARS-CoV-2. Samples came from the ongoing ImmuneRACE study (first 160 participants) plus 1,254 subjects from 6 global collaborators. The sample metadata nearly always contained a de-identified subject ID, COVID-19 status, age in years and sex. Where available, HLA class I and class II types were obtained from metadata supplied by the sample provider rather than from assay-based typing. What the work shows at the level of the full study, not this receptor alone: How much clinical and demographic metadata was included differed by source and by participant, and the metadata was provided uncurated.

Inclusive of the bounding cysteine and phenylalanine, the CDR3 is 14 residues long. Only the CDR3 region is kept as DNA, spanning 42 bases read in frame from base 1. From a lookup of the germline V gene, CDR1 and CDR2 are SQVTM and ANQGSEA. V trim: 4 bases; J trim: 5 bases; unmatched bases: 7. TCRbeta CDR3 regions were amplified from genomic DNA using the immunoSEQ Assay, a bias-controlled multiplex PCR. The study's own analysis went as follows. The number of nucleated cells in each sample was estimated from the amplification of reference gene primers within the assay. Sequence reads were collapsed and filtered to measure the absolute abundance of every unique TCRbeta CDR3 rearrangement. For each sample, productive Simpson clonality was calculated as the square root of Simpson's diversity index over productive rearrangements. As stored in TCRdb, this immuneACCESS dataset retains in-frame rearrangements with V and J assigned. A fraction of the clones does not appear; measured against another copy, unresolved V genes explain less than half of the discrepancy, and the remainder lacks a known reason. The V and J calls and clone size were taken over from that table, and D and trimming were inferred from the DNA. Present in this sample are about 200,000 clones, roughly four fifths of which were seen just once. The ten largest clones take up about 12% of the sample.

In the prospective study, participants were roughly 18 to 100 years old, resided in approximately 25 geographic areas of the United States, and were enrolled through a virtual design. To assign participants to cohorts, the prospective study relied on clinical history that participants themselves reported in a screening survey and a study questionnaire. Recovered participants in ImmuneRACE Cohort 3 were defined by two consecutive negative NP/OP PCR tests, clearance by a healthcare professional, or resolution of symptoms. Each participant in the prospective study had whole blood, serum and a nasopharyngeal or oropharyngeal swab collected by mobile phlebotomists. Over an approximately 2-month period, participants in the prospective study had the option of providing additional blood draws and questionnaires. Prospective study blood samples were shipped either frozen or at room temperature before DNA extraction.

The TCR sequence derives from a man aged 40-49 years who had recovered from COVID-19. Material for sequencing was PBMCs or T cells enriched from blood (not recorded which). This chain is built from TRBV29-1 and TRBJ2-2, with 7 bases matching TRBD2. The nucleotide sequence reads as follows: TGCAGCGTTGGACGCGGGAGAAGAACCGGGGAGCTGTTTTTT. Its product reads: CSVGRGRRTGELFF.